This T cell receptor (beta chain) came from a study of blood T cell repertoires in COVID-19. Study summary: PBMCs, B-cell-depleted T cells, or T cells were the source of the cDNA or gDNA that made up the material.

The ends were cut back, 4 bases at V and 0 bases at J, with 16 bases in the middle. The length of the CDR3 is 16 residues. In germline, CDR1 is SQVTM, CDR2 ANQGSEA. Profiled with immunoSEQ multiplex PCR; TCRdb holds only in-frame clones, not every one. The table records some 200,000 clones, 75% to 85% of them present only once. The sequence was obtained from a woman aged 40 to 50 with COVID-19, enrolled during active disease. Source material: peripheral blood. J is TRBJ1-3 and V is TRBV29-1; TRBD1 might be the D (6 bases). The CDR3: CSVVIAGASSGNTIYF. The DNA of the CDR3 is TGCAGCGTTGTCATTGCGGGGGCGAGCTCTGGAAACACCATATATTTT.